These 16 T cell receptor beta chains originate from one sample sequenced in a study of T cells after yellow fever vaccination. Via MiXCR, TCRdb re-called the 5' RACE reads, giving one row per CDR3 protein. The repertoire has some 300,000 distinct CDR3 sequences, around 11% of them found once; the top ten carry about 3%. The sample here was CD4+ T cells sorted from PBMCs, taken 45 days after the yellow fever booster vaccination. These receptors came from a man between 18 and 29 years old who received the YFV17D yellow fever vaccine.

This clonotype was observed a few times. The chain's CDR3 is CASRLDRAATGELFF. CDR3 DNA: TGTGCCAGCAGGTTGGACAGGGCTGCGACCGGGGAGCTGTTTTTT. The V and J genes are TRBV2 and TRBJ2-2; 8 nucleotides agree with TRBD1. The germline gives CDR1 SNHLY, CDR2 FYNNEI. The CDR3 is made up of 15 amino acids. With 6 bases clipped from V and 5 bases from J, the junction kept 8 bases outside the gene matches.

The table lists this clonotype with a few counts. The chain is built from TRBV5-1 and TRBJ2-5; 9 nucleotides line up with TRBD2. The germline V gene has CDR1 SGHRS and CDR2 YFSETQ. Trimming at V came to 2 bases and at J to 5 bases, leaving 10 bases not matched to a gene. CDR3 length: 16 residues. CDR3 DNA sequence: TGCGCCAGCAGCTTCTCGAAGGCTAGCGGGATGGAGACCCAGTACTTC. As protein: CASSFSKASGMETQYF.

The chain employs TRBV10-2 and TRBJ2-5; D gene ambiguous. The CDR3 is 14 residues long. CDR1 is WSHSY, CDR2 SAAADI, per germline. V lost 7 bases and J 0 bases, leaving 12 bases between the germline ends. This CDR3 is CASKARADQETQYF. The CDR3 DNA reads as TGCGCCAGCAAAGCCCGGGCAGACCAAGAGACCCAGTACTTC.

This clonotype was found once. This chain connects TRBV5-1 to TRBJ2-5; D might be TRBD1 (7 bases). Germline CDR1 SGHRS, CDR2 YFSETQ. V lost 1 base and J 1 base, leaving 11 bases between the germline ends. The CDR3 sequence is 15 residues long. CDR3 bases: TGCGCCAGCAGCTTGCAGGGGGGCCCCCAAGAGACCCAGTACTTC. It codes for CASSLQGGPQETQYF.

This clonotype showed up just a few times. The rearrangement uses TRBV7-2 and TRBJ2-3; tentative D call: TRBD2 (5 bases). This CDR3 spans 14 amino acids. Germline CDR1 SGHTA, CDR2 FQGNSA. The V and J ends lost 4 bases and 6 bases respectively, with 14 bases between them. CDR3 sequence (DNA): TGTGCCAGCAGCTCCCTCGGACTCGAGGATACGCAGTATTTT. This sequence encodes CASSSLGLEDTQYF.

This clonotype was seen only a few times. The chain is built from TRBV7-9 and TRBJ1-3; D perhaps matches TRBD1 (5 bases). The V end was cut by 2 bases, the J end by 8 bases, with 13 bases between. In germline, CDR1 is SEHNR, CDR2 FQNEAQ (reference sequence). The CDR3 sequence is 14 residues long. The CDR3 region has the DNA TGTGCCAGCAGCTTAAGTTCAGGGTCGGACACCATATATTTT. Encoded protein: CASSLSSGSDTIYF.

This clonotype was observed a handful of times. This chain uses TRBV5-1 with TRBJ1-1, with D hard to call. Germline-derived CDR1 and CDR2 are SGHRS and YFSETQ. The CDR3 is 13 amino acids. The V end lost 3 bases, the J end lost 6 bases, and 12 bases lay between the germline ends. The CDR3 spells CASSYRRQSEAFF. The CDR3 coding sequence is TGCGCCAGCAGCTACCGTCGTCAGTCTGAAGCTTTCTTT. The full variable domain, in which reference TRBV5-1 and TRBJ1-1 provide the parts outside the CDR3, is KAGVTQTPRYLIKTRGQQVTLSCSPISGHRSVSWYQQTPGQGLQFLFEYFSETQRNKGNFPGRFSGRQFSNSRSEMNVSTLELGDSALYLCASSYRRQSEAFFGQGTRLTVV.

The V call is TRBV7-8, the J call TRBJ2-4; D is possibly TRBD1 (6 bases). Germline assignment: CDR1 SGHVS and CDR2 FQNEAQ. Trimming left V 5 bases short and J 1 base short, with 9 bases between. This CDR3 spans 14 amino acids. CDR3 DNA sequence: TGTGCCAGCAGCGGACAGCTTGCCAAAAACATTCAGTACTTC. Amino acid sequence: CASSGQLAKNIQYF. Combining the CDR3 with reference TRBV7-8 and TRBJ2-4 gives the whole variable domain GAGVSQSPRYKVAKRGQDVALRCDPISGHVSLFWYQQALGQGPEFLTYFQNEAQLDKSGLPSDRFFAERPEGSVSTLKIQRTQQEDSAVYLCASSGQLAKNIQYFGAGTRLSVL.

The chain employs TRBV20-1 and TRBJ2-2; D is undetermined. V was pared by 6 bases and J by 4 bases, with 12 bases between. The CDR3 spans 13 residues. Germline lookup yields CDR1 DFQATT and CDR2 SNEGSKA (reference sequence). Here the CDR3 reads CSASFGATGELFF. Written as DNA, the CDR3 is TGCAGTGCCTCCTTCGGTGCCACCGGGGAGCTGTTTTTT.

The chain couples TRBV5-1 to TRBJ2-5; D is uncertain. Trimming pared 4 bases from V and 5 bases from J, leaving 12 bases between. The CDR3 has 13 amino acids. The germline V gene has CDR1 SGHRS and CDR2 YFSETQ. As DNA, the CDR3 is TGCGCCAGCAGCCCCCAAGCCCAGGAGACCCAGTACTTC. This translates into CASSPQAQETQYF.

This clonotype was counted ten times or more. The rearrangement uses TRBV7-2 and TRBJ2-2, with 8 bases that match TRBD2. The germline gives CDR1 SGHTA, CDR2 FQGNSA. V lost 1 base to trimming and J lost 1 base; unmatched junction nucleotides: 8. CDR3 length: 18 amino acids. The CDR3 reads CASSLDPPGGMNTGELFF. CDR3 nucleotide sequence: TGTGCCAGCAGCTTAGACCCCCCGGGGGGGATGAACACCGGGGAGCTGTTTTTT. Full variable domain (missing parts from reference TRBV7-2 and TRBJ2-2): GAGVSQSPSNKVTEKGKDVELRCDPISGHTALYWYRQSLGQGLEFLIYFQGNSAPDKSGLPSDRFSAERTGGSVSTLTIQRTQQEDSAVYLCASSLDPPGGMNTGELFFGEGSRLTVL.

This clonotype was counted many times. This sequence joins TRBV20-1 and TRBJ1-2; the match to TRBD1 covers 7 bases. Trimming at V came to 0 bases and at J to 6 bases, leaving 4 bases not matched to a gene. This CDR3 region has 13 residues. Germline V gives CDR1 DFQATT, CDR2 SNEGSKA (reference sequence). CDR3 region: CSARDYRGHGYTF. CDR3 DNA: TGCAGTGCTAGAGACTACAGGGGACATGGCTACACCTTC.

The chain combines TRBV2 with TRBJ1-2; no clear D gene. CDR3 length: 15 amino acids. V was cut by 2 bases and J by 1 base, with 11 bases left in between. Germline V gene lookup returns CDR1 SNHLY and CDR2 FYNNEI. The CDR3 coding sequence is TGTGCCAGCAGTGAAAGAGGCAGAAGTAACTATGGCTACACCTTC. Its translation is CASSERGRSNYGYTF.

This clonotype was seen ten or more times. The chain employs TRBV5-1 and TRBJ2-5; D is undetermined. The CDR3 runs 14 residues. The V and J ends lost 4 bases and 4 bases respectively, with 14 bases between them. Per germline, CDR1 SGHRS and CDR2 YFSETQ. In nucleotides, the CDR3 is TGCGCCAGCAGCGACCCGTCGGGTGGAGAGACCCAGTACTTC. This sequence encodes CASSDPSGGETQYF. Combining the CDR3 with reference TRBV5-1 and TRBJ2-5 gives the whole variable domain KAGVTQTPRYLIKTRGQQVTLSCSPISGHRSVSWYQQTPGQGLQFLFEYFSETQRNKGNFPGRFSGRQFSNSRSEMNVSTLELGDSALYLCASSDPSGGETQYFGPGTRLLVL.

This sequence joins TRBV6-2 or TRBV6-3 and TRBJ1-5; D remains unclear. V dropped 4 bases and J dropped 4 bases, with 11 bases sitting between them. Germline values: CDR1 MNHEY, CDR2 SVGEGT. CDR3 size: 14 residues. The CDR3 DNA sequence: TGTGCCAGCAGTTCCCGCGCGTTGAATCAGCCCCAGCATTTT. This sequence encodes CASSSRALNQPQHF.

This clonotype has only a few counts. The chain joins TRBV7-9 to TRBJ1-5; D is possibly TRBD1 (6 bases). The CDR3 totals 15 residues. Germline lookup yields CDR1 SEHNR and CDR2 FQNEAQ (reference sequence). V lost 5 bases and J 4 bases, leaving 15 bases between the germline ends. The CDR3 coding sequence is TGTGCCAGCAGCGAGAGGGGGGGGTTGAATCAGCCCCAGCATTTT. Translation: CASSERGGLNQPQHF.